Below, 8 T cell receptor beta chains from the same sample are listed, as sequenced in a study of blood T cells in healthy people across ages. The authors ran a second PCR of about 7 to 11 cycles using a sample-barcoded 5' primer and a J-beta primer mix. TCRdb reprocessed the 5' RACE reads with MiXCR, giving one entry per CDR3 protein. The sample carries some 900,000 distinct CDR3 sequences, 40% to 60% recorded once. The sample comprised blood. Receptor source: a man aged 25 to 40 in good health.

Details on this clonotype: This clone may be a read error of a much larger clone one base away. The chain recombines TRBV3-1 with TRBJ2-1, with TRBD1 matching 8 bases. The last part of the DNA fits TRBJ2-7 better; the J call may be wrong. Germline V CDR1 and CDR2: LGHDT, YNNKEL (reference sequence). This CDR3 is built from 13 residues. The CDR3 sequence: CASSQNTGGEQYF. The CDR3 DNA is TGTGCCAGCAGCCAAAATACAGGGGGTGAGCAGTACTTC.

The chain joins TRBV11-1 to TRBJ2-3; unclear D gene. The length of the CDR3 is 14 residues. V was pared by 5 bases and J by 8 bases, with 17 bases between. CDR1 SGHAT and CDR2 FQDESV come from the germline V gene (reference sequence). The CDR3 sequence: CASSPQGTMGTQYF. DNA for the CDR3: TGTGCCAGCAGCCCTCAAGGAACTATGGGTACGCAGTATTTT. Complete variable domain (other parts from reference TRBV11-1 and TRBJ2-3): EAEVAQSPRYKITEKSQAVAFWCDPISGHATLYWYRQILGQGPELLVQFQDESVVDDSQLPKDRFSAERLKGVDSTLKIQPAELGDSAMYLCASSPQGTMGTQYFGPGTRLTVL.

In this sample, this clonotype turned up once. The genes are TRBV4-3 and TRBJ2-2, with D tentatively TRBD2 (6 bases). The germline V gene has CDR1 LGHNA and CDR2 YSLEER. The CDR3 totals 15 residues. V lost 7 bases, J lost 5 bases, and 17 bases lay in between. Here the CDR3 DNA reads TGCGCCAGCACTGGGGACCCGGCGGGGACCGGGGAGCTGTTTTTT. Translating gives CASTGDPAGTGELFF.

The chain employs TRBV7-9 and TRBJ2-1; 11 bases line up with TRBD2. The CDR3 is 18 amino acids. CDR1 SEHNR and CDR2 FQNEAQ come from the germline V gene (reference sequence). V shed 2 bases, J shed 7 bases, and the junction held 13 bases outside the gene matches. CDR3 bases: TGTGCCAGCAGCTTATTTAAAGGACTAGCGGGCGTCGCGAATGAGCAGTTCTTC. This sequence encodes CASSLFKGLAGVANEQFF. Combining the CDR3 with reference TRBV7-9 and TRBJ2-1 gives the whole variable domain DTGVSQNPRHKITKRGQNVTFRCDPISEHNRLYWYRQTLGQGPEFLTYFQNEAQLEKSRLLSDRFSAERPKGSFSTLEIQRTEQGDSAMYLCASSLFKGLAGVANEQFFGPGTRLTVL.

This clonotype was recorded many times. This chain connects TRBV4-1 to TRBJ1-4, with D unresolved. Trimming stripped 1 base from V and 7 bases from J, with 16 bases between. The CDR3 length is 16 residues. Per the germline V gene, CDR1 is MGHRA and CDR2 is YSYEKL. This CDR3 reads CASSQAGALRIEKLFF. Here the CDR3 DNA reads TGCGCCAGCAGCCAAGCCGGTGCCCTACGCATTGAAAAACTGTTTTTT.

This clonotype was seen a handful of times. The V and J genes are TRBV6-5 and TRBJ2-3; 8 bases line up with TRBD2. CDR1 is MNHEY, CDR2 SVGAGI, per germline. V was clipped by 2 bases and J by 2 bases; unmatched bases: 9. The CDR3 covers 17 residues. CDR3 DNA: TGTGCCAGCAGTTACCACTCCGGGCGGGGGGACACAGATACGCAGTATTTT. Translating gives CASSYHSGRGDTDTQYF.

The genes are TRBV29-1 and TRBJ1-4; unclear D gene. The CDR3 has 13 residues. The germline gives CDR1 SQVTM, CDR2 ANQGSEA. Trimming took off 0 bases at V and 8 bases at J, with 10 bases between the two ends. CDR3 amino acids: CSVEDRTVEKLFF. The CDR3 DNA reads TGCAGCGTTGAAGACAGGACGGTAGAAAAACTGTTTTTT.

The chain recombines TRBV27 with TRBJ1-2, with 8 bases fitting TRBD1. Germline values: CDR1 MNHEY, CDR2 SMNVEV (reference sequence). CDR3 length equals 13 residues. The trim removed 5 bases at V and 6 bases at J, leaving 5 bases unmatched. Written as DNA, the CDR3 is TGTGCCAGCAGTGCCCGGACAGGGCATGGCTACACCTTC. Residues: CASSARTGHGYTF.